This passage covers 9 T cell receptor beta chains from one sample sequenced in a study of T cell responses to AZD1222 COVID-19 vaccine. Generated by immunoSEQ multiplex PCR, the TCRdb table keeps only in-frame clones and is missing some. The sample consists of about 140,000 clones, roughly 88% of them appearing once. The input for sequencing was peripheral blood, taken on day 0 of AZD1222 vaccination. The receptors derive from an adult in good health.

The genes are TRBV18 and TRBJ1-5; perhaps TRBD1 as D (5 bases). Germline lookup yields CDR1 KGHSH and CDR2 LQKENI. V lost 2 bases to trimming and J lost 6 bases, with 11 bases between them. This CDR3 is built from 14 residues. DNA of the CDR3: TGTGCCAGCTCACCAACAGGCTCTGGTCAGCCCCAGCATTTT. Translated, it gives CASSPTGSGQPQHF.

The sample holds many counts of this clone. This chain links TRBV2 with TRBJ2-5; 13 bases agree with TRBD2. The CDR3 contains 16 residues. Germline CDR1 SNHLY, CDR2 FYNNEI. V lost 6 bases to trimming and J lost 6 bases; unmatched junction nucleotides: 10. Written as DNA, the CDR3 is TGTGCCAGCAGCACGATAACTAGCGGGAGGGGACAGACCCAGTACTTC. It codes for CASSTITSGRGQTQYF.

The V call is TRBV6-5, the J call TRBJ1-5; D possibly corresponds to TRBD1 (5 bases). CDR3 length: 14 amino acids. Germline CDR1 is MNHEY and CDR2 is SVGAGI. Trimming pared 6 bases from V and 6 bases from J, leaving 15 bases between. The CDR3 region is CASSPVGGSQPQHF. CDR3 in DNA: TGTGCCAGCAGCCCAGTTGGGGGAAGTCAGCCCCAGCATTTT.

This clone was recorded once. V usage is TRBV19 and J usage is TRBJ2-1; 10 bases map to TRBD2. The germline V gene encodes CDR1 LNHDA and CDR2 SQIVND (reference sequence). The CDR3 is 16 amino acids. V lost 8 bases and J lost 2; bases outside the gene matches: 9. In DNA form, the CDR3 reads TGTGCCAGTGAAGCGGGGGGGACCCCCACCTACAATGAGCAGTTCTTC. The encoded protein is CASEAGGTPTYNEQFF.

Only one count was recorded for this clone. This chain joins TRBV27 and TRBJ2-7; TRBD1 is a possible D gene (6 bases). V lost 5 bases and J 0 bases, leaving 14 bases between the germline ends. CDR1 and CDR2 from the germline V gene are MNHEY and SMNVEV (reference sequence). This CDR3 is 15 amino acids long. As DNA, the CDR3 is TGTGCCAGCAGTCTACAGGGACAACTCTCCTACGAGCAGTACTTC. This sequence encodes CASSLQGQLSYEQYF.

The chain links TRBV30 to TRBJ1-1; TRBD1 might be the D (6 bases). The CDR3 runs 13 residues. Germline V lookup: CDR1 GTSNPN, CDR2 SVGIG (reference sequence). V lost 2 bases to trimming and J lost 5 bases, with 12 bases between them. In DNA form, the CDR3 reads TGTGCCTGGAGTAGGGGGTGGGGGACTGAAGCTTTCTTT. This gives the protein CAWSRGWGTEAFF.

On this clone: An end of the junction does not agree with germline; a read error may underlie this. The rearrangement joins TRBV5-1 to TRBJ2-3; D is possibly TRBD2 (6 bases). In germline, CDR1 is SGHRS, CDR2 YFSETQ. This CDR3 has 14 amino acids. CDR3 amino acids: CASTLEGLRDTQYF. The CDR3 DNA reads as TGCGCCAGCACCTTGGAGGGACTGAGGGATACGCAGTATTTT.

The chain has TRBV7-9 and TRBJ2-3; 13 bases match TRBD2. Looked up from germline, CDR1 is SEHNR and CDR2 is FQNEAQ (reference sequence). Trimming at V came to 1 base and at J to 5 bases, leaving 9 bases not matched to a gene. CDR3 length: 18 residues. The CDR3 here is CASSLGGTSGIQGDTQYF. As DNA, the CDR3 is TGTGCCAGCAGCTTAGGGGGGACTAGCGGGATTCAAGGAGATACGCAGTATTTT. The full variable domain, rest sourced from reference TRBV7-9 and TRBJ2-3, is DTGVSQNPRHKITKRGQNVTFRCDPISEHNRLYWYRQTLGQGPEFLTYFQNEAQLEKSRLLSDRFSAERPKGSFSTLEIQRTEQGDSAMYLCASSLGGTSGIQGDTQYFGPGTRLTVL.

This chain links TRBV3-1 (or the pseudogene TRBV3-2) with TRBJ2-3, with D possibly matching TRBD2 (5 bases). Trimming left V 4 bases short and J 1 base short, with 12 bases between. The germline gives CDR1 LGHDT, CDR2 YNNKEL (reference sequence). This CDR3 comprises 15 residues. CDR3 nucleotides: TGTGCCAGCAGCCCAAGGGCCGGGGGCACAGATACGCAGTATTTT. Translated: CASSPRAGGTDTQYF.